This T cell receptor (beta chain) was documented in a study of vaccination effects on CD4 cells after COVID-19 (dated by TCRdb to between 2022 and 2023). Looking at the study overall: Each participant received two doses of an mRNA SARS-CoV-2 vaccine, either BNT162b2 or mRNA-1273. In both COVID-19 convalescent patients and infection-naive vaccine recipients, the study compared SARS-CoV-2 spike-specific CD4+ TCR repertoires from before mRNA vaccination with those from after it. A total of roughly 9 COVID-19 convalescent patients and a few SARS-CoV-2-naive healthy vaccine recipients were included in the full study. The Oncomine TCR Beta short-read assay on an Illumina iSeq 100 was used to sequence cultures from other donors in the study. What the authors observed across the whole study: Clones induced by infection and clones induced by vaccination both contracted markedly at late timepoints after vaccination, which fits with T cell responses waning over time. The study was limited by a small number of convalescent patients, and early post-infection timepoints were lacking. In healthy vaccine recipients, vaccine-induced clones were almost all SARS-CoV-2 mono-reactive, with only 1 of 255 being cross-reactive with common cold coronaviruses.

Remarks on this clone: What this receptor recognizes is not known. Base-call qualities are not available, and no considerably larger clone is one nucleotide away.

In the ViraFEST assay, PBMC were stimulated with viral peptide pools, and antigen-specific CD4+ T cell clonotypes were then identified by expansion using TCR sequencing. After more than 9 days of culture, CD4+ T cells were isolated with the EasySep CD4+ T cell isolation kit. The absence of prior SARS-CoV-2 infection in healthy vaccine recipients was confirmed by negative nucleocapsid antibodies before and after vaccination. Each well held two million PBMC cultured in IMDM containing around 5% human AB serum, 8 to 10 IU/ml IL-2 and gentamicin, along with around 9.4 ug/ml peptides. On days 3 and 7, half of the culture medium was replaced with fresh IL-2-containing medium. Unless noted otherwise, every peptide stimulation condition was cultured in triplicate wells. Using Ficoll-Paque Plus gradient centrifugation, PBMC were separated from whole blood and then either used fresh or cryopreserved at -140C. The overlapping peptide pools covered the spike proteins of SARS-CoV-2 as well as those of the common cold coronaviruses HCoV-NL63, HCoV-OC43 and HCoV-229E. The QIAamp micro DNA kit was used to extract genomic DNA from the cultured CD4+ T cells.

Taken from the germline V gene, the CDR1 and CDR2 loops are MNHEY and SVGAGI. Trimming takes 5 bases off V and 3 bases off J; junction bases not matched to a gene: 4. The CDR3 holds 14 amino acids from the cysteine to the phenylalanine. Only CDR3 DNA is held: 42 bases, read in frame from base 1. Libraries were constructed by the immunoSEQ multiplex PCR assay. TCR beta CDR3 sequencing was performed on DNA from the cultured, isolated CD4+ T cells. Turning to the authors' computational methods: The analysis removed non-productive TCR sequences, trimmed reads to the CDR3 region, and retained only CDR3s that were 7 or more amino acids long. The MANAFEST web app was used to identify antigen-specific clonotypes by comparing expansion in peptide wells with expansion in reference cultures. To be called positive, a clone needed expansion at FDR<0.05 compared with the reference and with all other wells, an odds ratio greater than 5, and a frequency greater than 0.1% in two replicate wells. Cross-reactive clonotypes were defined as significantly expanded in SARS-CoV-2 spike wells and in at least one common cold coronavirus spike condition. Levenshtein distance calculated with the stringdist R package was used to assess CDR3 similarity, and unrooted trees were constructed with ape in R 3.6.1. In its TCRdb copy, this immuneACCESS table keeps in-frame sequences only and misses some clones. Where compared with another copy, unresolved V genes explain less than half of these, and the others have no known cause. V, J and clone size were drawn from that table, and D and trimming were deduced from the DNA. A total of 50,000 or so clones appear in this sample, around 85% of them only once. About 2.3% of the sample goes to the ten largest clones.

The sequence was collected from a human donor who received a COVID-19 vaccine. The chain is assembled from TRBV6-5 and TRBJ1-5; 7 junctional bases match TRBD1. Sequences were derived from CD4+ T cells from PBMCs cultured with HCoV-229E spike peptides, sampled before COVID-19 vaccination. The cell subset or site tag for this specimen amounts to: HCoV-229E spike overlapping peptide pool stimulation. The bases read TGTGCCAGCAGTCAGGGACAGTTCAATCAGCCCCAGCATTTT. It codes for CASSQGQFNQPQHF.